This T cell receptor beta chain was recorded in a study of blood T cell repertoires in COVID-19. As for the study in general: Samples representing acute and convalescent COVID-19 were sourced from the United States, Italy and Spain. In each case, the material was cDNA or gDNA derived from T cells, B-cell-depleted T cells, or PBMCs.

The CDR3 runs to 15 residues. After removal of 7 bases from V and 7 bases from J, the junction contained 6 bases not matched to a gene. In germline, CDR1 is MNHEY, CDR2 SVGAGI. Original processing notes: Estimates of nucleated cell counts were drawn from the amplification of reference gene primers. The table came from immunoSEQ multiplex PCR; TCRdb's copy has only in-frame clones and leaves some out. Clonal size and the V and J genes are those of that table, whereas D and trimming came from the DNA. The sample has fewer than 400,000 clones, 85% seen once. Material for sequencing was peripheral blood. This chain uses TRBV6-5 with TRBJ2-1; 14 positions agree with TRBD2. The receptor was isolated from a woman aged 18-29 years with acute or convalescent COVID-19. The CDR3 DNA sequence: TGTGCCAGCAAAGCGGGACTAGCGGGAGAGAATGAGCAGTTCTTC. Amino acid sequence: CASKAGLAGENEQFF.